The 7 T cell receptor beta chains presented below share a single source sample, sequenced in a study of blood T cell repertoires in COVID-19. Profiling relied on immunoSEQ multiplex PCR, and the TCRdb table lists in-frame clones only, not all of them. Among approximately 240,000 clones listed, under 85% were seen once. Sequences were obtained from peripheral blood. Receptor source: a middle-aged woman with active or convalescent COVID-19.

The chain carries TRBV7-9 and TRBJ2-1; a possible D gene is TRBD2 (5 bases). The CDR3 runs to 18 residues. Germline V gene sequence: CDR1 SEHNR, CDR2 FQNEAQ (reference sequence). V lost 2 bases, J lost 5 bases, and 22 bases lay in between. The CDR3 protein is CASSLPKGGFSDHNEQFF. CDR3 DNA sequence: TGTGCCAGCAGCTTACCAAAAGGAGGCTTTTCAGACCACAATGAGCAGTTCTTC.

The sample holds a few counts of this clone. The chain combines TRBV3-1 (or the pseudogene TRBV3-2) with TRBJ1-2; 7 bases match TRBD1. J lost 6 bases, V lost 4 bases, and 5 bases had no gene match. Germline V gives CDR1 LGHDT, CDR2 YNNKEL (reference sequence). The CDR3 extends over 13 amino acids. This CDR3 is CASSLGTVDGYTF. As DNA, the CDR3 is TGTGCCAGCAGCCTCGGGACAGTAGATGGCTACACCTTC.

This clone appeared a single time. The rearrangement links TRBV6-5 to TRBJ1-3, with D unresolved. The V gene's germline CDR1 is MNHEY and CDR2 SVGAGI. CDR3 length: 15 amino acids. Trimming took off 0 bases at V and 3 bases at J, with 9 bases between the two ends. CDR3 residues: CASSYSRAFGNTIYF. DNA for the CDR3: TGTGCCAGCAGTTACTCCCGAGCCTTTGGAAACACCATATATTTT.

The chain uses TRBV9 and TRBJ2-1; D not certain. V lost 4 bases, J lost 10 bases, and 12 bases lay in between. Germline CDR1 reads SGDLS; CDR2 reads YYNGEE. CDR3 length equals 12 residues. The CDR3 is CASSSRDLEQFF. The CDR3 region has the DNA TGTGCCAGCAGCTCCCGCGATTTGGAGCAGTTCTTC.

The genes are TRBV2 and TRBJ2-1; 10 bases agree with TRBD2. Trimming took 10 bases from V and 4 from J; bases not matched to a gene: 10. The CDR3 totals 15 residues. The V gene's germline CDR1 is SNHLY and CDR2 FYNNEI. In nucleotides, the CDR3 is TGTGCCACCCGGTCCCTAGCGGGGGTGTACAATGAGCAGTTCTTC. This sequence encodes CATRSLAGVYNEQFF.

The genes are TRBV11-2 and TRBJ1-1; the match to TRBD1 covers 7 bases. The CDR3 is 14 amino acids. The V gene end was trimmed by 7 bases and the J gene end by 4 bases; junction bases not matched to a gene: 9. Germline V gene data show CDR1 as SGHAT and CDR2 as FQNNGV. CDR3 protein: CASKSTGDPTEAFF. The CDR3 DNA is TGTGCCAGCAAATCCACAGGGGATCCCACTGAAGCTTTCTTT. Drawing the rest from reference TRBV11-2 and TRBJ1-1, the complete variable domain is EAGVAQSPRYKIIEKRQSVAFWCNPISGHATLYWYQQILGQGPKLLIQFQNNGVVDDSQLPKDRFSAERLKGVDSTLKIQPAKLEDSAVYLCASKSTGDPTEAFFGQGTRLTVV.

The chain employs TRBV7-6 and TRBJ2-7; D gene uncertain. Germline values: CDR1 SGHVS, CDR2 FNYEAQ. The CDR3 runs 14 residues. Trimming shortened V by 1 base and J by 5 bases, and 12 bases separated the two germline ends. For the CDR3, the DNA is TGTGCCAGCAGCTTAGGGCAAACCCGCAACGAGCAGTACTTC. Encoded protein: CASSLGQTRNEQYF.